These 24 T cell receptor beta chains were all obtained from the same sample, sequenced in a study of blood T cell repertoires in COVID-19. Sequenced by immunoSEQ multiplex PCR; TCRdb stores in-frame clones only, minus some. This sample has around 250,000 clones, with 70% to 90% found just once. The sequencing sample was made of PBMCs or T cells enriched from blood (not recorded which). These receptors came from a woman in her fifties or sixties who had recovered from COVID-19.

The chain is built from TRBV11-2 and TRBJ1-6; D not certain. Trimming took off 4 bases at V and 6 bases at J, with 16 bases between the two ends. The CDR3 runs to 16 residues. Germline assignment: CDR1 SGHAT and CDR2 FQNNGV. As DNA, the CDR3 is TGTGCCAGCAGCTCGCCGTCGAGGCAGCTTAATTCACCCCTCCACTTT. This gives the protein CASSSPSRQLNSPLHF.

This rearrangement joins TRBV18 to TRBJ1-2; TRBD1 aligns across 7 bases. Trimming took 6 bases from V and 4 from J; bases not matched to a gene: 14. This CDR3 is 16 amino acids long. Germline CDR1 and CDR2: KGHSH and LQKENI. DNA for the CDR3: TGTGCCAGCTCCGGAAACAGGGGAGGTCTTGGCTATGGCTACACCTTC. The encoded protein is CASSGNRGGLGYGYTF.

This clone was seen a handful of times. The V call is TRBV18, the J call TRBJ1-1; TRBD1 aligns across 8 bases. V shed 2 bases and J 4 bases; nucleotides not matched to a gene: 3. There are 14 residues in the CDR3. Germline CDR1 is KGHSH and CDR2 is LQKENI. Written as DNA, the CDR3 is TGTGCCAGCTCACCAGGGGACAGGACCACTGAAGCTTTCTTT. As protein: CASSPGDRTTEAFF.

CDR3 DNA sequence: TGTGCCATCAGTGAGCTCGATACGCAGTATTTT. This translates into CAISELDTQYF. This rearrangement joins TRBV10-3 to TRBJ2-3; D gene unclear. CDR3 length equals 11 residues. Germline assignment: CDR1 ENHRY and CDR2 SYGVKD. Trimming took off 2 bases at V and 6 bases at J, with 3 bases between the two ends.

In regard to this clone: The germline gene is not matched at one end of the junction; a read error may be the cause. The chain links TRBV7-7 to TRBJ2-3, with 7 positions matching TRBD2. Germline V gene sequence: CDR1 SSHAT, CDR2 FNYEAQ (reference sequence). The CDR3 has 15 residues. CDR3 in amino acids: CASSRRLASTDTQYF. The CDR3 coding sequence is TGTGCTAGCAGCCGCAGACTAGCATCAACAGATACGCAGTATTTT.

The rearrangement uses TRBV19 and TRBJ1-2; TRBD1 matches at 7 bases. This CDR3 has 14 residues. CDR1 LNHDA and CDR2 SQIVND come from the germline V gene (reference sequence). V was pared by 4 bases and J by 5 bases, with 7 bases of the junction left unmatched. CDR3 DNA sequence: TGTGCCAGTAGTAAACGGGACAGTTCTTATGGCTACACCTTC. It translates to CASSKRDSSYGYTF.

The CDR3 spells CASSHNPGYSGANVLTF. As DNA, the CDR3 is TGTGCCAGCAGCCATAATCCAGGGTACTCTGGGGCCAACGTCCTGACTTTC. This chain links TRBV3-1 (or the pseudogene TRBV3-2) with TRBJ2-6, with D maybe TRBD1 (5 bases). CDR1 and CDR2 (germline): LGHDT, YNNKEL (reference sequence). The CDR3 totals 17 residues. V shed 3 bases and J shed 0 bases, with 12 bases lying between them.

Only one count was recorded for this clone. This chain links TRBV5-1 with TRBJ1-2; D is perhaps TRBD1 (5 bases). This CDR3 is 13 amino acids long. Looked up from germline, CDR1 is SGHRS and CDR2 is YFSETQ. V was pared by 4 bases and J by 2 bases, with 9 bases between. This CDR3 is CASSDRNNYGYTF. The CDR3 coding sequence is TGCGCCAGCAGCGACAGAAACAACTATGGCTACACCTTC. Drawing the rest from reference TRBV5-1 and TRBJ1-2, the complete variable domain is KAGVTQTPRYLIKTRGQQVTLSCSPISGHRSVSWYQQTPGQGLQFLFEYFSETQRNKGNFPGRFSGRQFSNSRSEMNVSTLELGDSALYLCASSDRNNYGYTFGSGTRLTVV.

V usage is TRBV6-5 and J usage is TRBJ1-5, with TRBD1 as a possible D gene (5 bases). Trimming pared 0 bases from V and 5 bases from J, leaving 11 bases between. Per the germline V gene, CDR1 is MNHEY and CDR2 is SVGAGI. The CDR3 sequence is 15 residues long. CDR3 DNA sequence: TGTGCCAGCAGTTACTCACGAGCAGGGCATCAGCCCCAGCATTTT. Its translation: CASSYSRAGHQPQHF.

The chain employs TRBV3-1 (or the pseudogene TRBV3-2) and TRBJ2-1, with TRBD2 as a possible D gene (7 bases). V shed 7 bases and J shed 12 bases, with 16 bases lying between them. Germline V lookup: CDR1 LGHDT, CDR2 YNNKEL (reference sequence). The CDR3 spans 12 residues. Here the CDR3 DNA reads TGTGCCAGCACCTCAAGGGGGACTACGCAGTTCTTC. Translated, it gives CASTSRGTTQFF.

The chain uses TRBV3-1 (or the pseudogene TRBV3-2) and TRBJ2-3; 16 bases fit TRBD2. From germline, CDR1 is LGHDT and CDR2 YNNKEL (reference sequence). The CDR3 loop spans 18 amino acids. Trimming at V came to 4 bases and at J to 6 bases, leaving 10 bases not matched to a gene. The CDR3 here is CASSPQFPGLAGGDTQYF. DNA of the CDR3: TGTGCCAGCAGCCCGCAGTTCCCGGGACTAGCGGGGGGGGATACGCAGTATTTT.

V is TRBV7-8 and J is TRBJ2-5, with D possibly matching TRBD2 (5 bases). Trimming cost V 5 bases and J 7 bases, with 11 bases left between them. CDR1 SGHVS and CDR2 FQNEAQ come from the germline V gene. This CDR3 has 12 amino acids. CDR3 sequence (DNA): TGTGCCAGCAGCCCCTTAGAGGGGACCCAGTACTTC. Its protein product is CASSPLEGTQYF.

The rearrangement links TRBV28 to TRBJ1-1; unclear D gene. V was trimmed by 5 bases and J by 7 bases, leaving 11 bases between them. The CDR3 runs to 12 residues. Germline V gene lookup returns CDR1 MDHEN and CDR2 SYDVKM. In DNA form, the CDR3 reads TGTGCCAGCAGTACCTATTTGCGTGAAGCTTTCTTT. It specifies CASSTYLREAFF.

The rearrangement uses TRBV20-1 and TRBJ2-7, with 8 bases matching TRBD2. The CDR3 covers 16 residues. Germline V gene data show CDR1 as DFQATT and CDR2 as SNEGSKA (reference sequence). J gave up 5 bases and V 3 bases, and 15 bases lay outside the gene matches. The CDR3 loop reads CSASGPSGSFGDEQYF. The CDR3 coding sequence is TGCAGTGCTAGTGGGCCAAGCGGGAGTTTCGGGGACGAGCAGTACTTC.

This clone was counted once. In the same sample, other DNA sequences code for this CDR3. The chain is built from TRBV3-1 (or the pseudogene TRBV3-2) and TRBJ1-1; possible D gene TRBD1, 5 bases. Germline values: CDR1 LGHDT, CDR2 YNNKEL (reference sequence). With 1 base removed from V and 5 bases from J, the gap between germline ends came to 8 bases. The CDR3 consists of 13 residues. The CDR3 loop reads CASSQVGGTEAFF. The CDR3 nucleotides are TGTGCCAGCAGCCAAGTCGGGGGAACTGAAGCTTTCTTT.

The rearrangement links TRBV4-2 to TRBJ2-7, with TRBD2 identical over 11 bases. V lost 5 bases, J lost 5 bases, and 5 bases stayed unmatched. The CDR3 covers 14 residues. CDR1 and CDR2 (germline): LGHNA, YNFKEQ. CDR3 loop: CASSFTSGSHEQYF. CDR3 nucleotides: TGTGCCAGCAGCTTTACTAGCGGGAGTCACGAGCAGTACTTC.

The chain employs TRBV5-4 and TRBJ2-1; possible D gene TRBD1, 6 bases. V was trimmed by 0 bases and J by 8 bases, leaving 9 bases between them. Germline lookup yields CDR1 SGHNT and CDR2 YYREEE (reference sequence). There are 13 residues in the CDR3. The CDR3 DNA follows: TGTGCCAGCAGCTTGGGGACAGAGGATGAGCAGTTCTTC. Protein product: CASSLGTEDEQFF.

The V gene is TRBV7-8, the J gene TRBJ1-1; the match to TRBD1 covers 7 bases. The germline V gene encodes CDR1 SGHVS and CDR2 FQNEAQ. Unmatched junction bases numbered 13, after V lost 5 bases and J lost 4 bases. The CDR3 covers 16 residues. CDR3 coding DNA: TGTGCCAGCAGCCCTCATATCCGGACAGGAGGCACTGAAGCTTTCTTT. It specifies CASSPHIRTGGTEAFF.

This clone was observed a handful of times. The chain couples TRBV5-6 to TRBJ2-7, with D possibly TRBD2 on 6 matching bases. Trimming pared 0 bases from V and 6 bases from J, leaving 16 bases between. This CDR3 comprises 15 residues. CDR1 and CDR2 (germline): SGHDT, YYEEEE. For the CDR3, the DNA is TGTGCCAGCAGCTTGGGGTTAGGCAGGAGGGGCGAGCAGTACTTC. It codes for CASSLGLGRRGEQYF.

This clone has only one observation. The V and J genes are TRBV7-9 and TRBJ2-5; TRBD1 matches at 8 bases. The CDR3 totals 15 residues. Unmatched junction bases numbered 5, after V lost 1 base and J lost 4 bases. Germline CDR1 SEHNR, CDR2 FQNEAQ (reference sequence). CDR3 bases: TGTGCCAGCAGCTTAGGGTCAGGGGGCCCAGAGACCCAGTACTTC. Its translation is CASSLGSGGPETQYF.

In nucleotides, the CDR3 is TGTGCCAGCAGGGATGACAGGGACTTACAAGAGACCCAGTACTTC. Translation: CASRDDRDLQETQYF. V and J are TRBV6-6 and TRBJ2-5; tentative D call: TRBD1 (7 bases). Germline values: CDR1 MNHNY, CDR2 SVGAGI (reference sequence). The CDR3 covers 15 residues. Deletions cut 6 bases from V and 2 bases from J, with 16 bases between.

The V call is TRBV10-3, the J call TRBJ1-2; possible D gene TRBD1, 6 bases. This CDR3 spans 14 amino acids. The V and J ends lost 2 bases and 6 bases respectively, with 13 bases between them. Germline lookup yields CDR1 ENHRY and CDR2 SYGVKD. The CDR3 sequence is CAISEGRGRDGYTF. The CDR3 region has the DNA TGTGCCATCAGTGAGGGCAGGGGACGGGATGGCTACACCTTC.

The chain uses TRBV30 and TRBJ1-1, with D possibly TRBD1 on 5 matching bases. Trimming pared 0 bases from V and 3 bases from J, leaving 11 bases between. The CDR3 totals 14 residues. Germline CDR1 reads GTSNPN; CDR2 reads SVGIG (reference sequence). The CDR3 sequence: CAWSVGIGDTEAFF. The CDR3 coding sequence is TGTGCCTGGAGTGTAGGCATAGGGGACACTGAAGCTTTCTTT.

Regarding this clone: Distinct nucleotide sequences in the sample also encode this CDR3. J is TRBJ1-1 and V is TRBV18; TRBD1 might be the D (5 bases). The V end lost 2 bases, the J end lost 0 bases, and 7 bases lay between the germline ends. Germline V lookup: CDR1 KGHSH, CDR2 LQKENI. This CDR3 is built from 14 residues. The CDR3 DNA follows: TGTGCCAGCTCACCAGACAGTATGAACACTGAAGCTTTCTTT. Protein: CASSPDSMNTEAFF.